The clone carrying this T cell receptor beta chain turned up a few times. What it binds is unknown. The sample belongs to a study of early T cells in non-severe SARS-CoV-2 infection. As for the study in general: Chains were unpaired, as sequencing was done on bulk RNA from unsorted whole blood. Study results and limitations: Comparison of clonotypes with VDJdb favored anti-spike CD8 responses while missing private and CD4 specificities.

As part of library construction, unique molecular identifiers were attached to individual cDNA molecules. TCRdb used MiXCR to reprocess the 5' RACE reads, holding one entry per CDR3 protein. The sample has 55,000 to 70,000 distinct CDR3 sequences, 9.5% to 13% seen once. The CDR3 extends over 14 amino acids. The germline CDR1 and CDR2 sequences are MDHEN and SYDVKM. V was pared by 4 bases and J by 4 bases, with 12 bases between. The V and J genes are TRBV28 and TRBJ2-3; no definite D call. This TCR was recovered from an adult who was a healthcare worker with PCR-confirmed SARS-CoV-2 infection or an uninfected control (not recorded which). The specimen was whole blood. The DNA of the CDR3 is TGTGCCAGCAGTTCTCCATCCCTCTCAGATACGCAGTATTTT. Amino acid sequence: CASSSPSLSDTQYF.